Sequencing of this T cell receptor (beta chain) was carried out in a study of control samples from healthy donors and cancer patients. Using immunoSEQ multiplex PCR, the repertoire was profiled, and TCRdb retains in-frame clones only, with some absent. The table includes just under 75,000 clones, over 75% detected once. The source of this sequence is a woman in her 50s in good health. Material for sequencing was blood.

CDR3 in amino acids: CASISRGRDEQYF. The DNA of the CDR3 is TGTGCCAGCATATCCAGGGGGCGCGACGAGCAGTACTTC. The gene calls are TRBV2 and TRBJ2-7, with TRBD1 matching over 8 bases. The CDR3 has 13 amino acids. V lost 7 bases to trimming and J lost 5 bases; unmatched junction nucleotides: 7. Germline CDR1 and CDR2: SNHLY and FYNNEI.